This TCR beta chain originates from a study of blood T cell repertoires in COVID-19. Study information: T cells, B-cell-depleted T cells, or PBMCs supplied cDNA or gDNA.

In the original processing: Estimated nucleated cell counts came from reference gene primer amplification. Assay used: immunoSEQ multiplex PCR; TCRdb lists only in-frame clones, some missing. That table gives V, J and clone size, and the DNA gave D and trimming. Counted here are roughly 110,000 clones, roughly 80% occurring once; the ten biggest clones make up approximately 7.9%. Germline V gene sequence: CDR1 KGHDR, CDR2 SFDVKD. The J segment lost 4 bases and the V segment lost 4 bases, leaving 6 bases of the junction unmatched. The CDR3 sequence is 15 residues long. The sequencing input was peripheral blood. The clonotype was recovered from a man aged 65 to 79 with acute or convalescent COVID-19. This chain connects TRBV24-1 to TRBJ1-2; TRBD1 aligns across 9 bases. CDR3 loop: CATSDPTGGAYGYTF. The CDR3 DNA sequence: TGTGCCACCAGTGACCCGACAGGGGGGGCCTATGGCTACACCTTC.